This T cell receptor beta chain was sequenced in a study of T cell changes during pregnancy in multiple sclerosis. Repertoires were generated with immunoSEQ multiplex PCR, while TCRdb's copy carries only in-frame clones and drops some. Of roughly 55,000 clones in the sample, about nine tenths were seen once. This CDR3 contains 16 residues. Germline-derived CDR1 and CDR2 are SGHRS and YFSETQ. Between the trimmed V and J ends, which lost 4 bases and 2 bases, there was a span of 18 bases. The source material was CD4+ T cells from peripheral blood mononuclear cells, sampled after pregnancy. The chain recombines TRBV5-1 with TRBJ2-5; tentatively, D is TRBD2 (6 bases). The clonotype comes from a female donor in good health, enrolled as a control in a pregnancy study. The DNA of the CDR3 is TGCGCCAGCAGCGCGGGAAGGGTCACCTCTCAAGAGACCCAGTACTTC. It translates to CASSAGRVTSQETQYF.